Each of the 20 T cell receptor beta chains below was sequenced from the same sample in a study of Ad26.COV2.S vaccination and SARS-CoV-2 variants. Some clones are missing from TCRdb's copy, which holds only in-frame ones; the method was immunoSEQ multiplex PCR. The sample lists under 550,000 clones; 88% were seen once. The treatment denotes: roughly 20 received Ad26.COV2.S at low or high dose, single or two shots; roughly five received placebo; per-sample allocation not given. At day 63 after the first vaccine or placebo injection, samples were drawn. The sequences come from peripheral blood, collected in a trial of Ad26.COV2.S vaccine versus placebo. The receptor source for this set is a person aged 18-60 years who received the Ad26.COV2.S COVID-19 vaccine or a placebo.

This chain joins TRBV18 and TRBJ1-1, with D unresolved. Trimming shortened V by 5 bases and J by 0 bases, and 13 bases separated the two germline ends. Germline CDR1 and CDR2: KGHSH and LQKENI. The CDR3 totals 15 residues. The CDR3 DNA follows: TGTGCCAGCTCAAAGAGCGATATCGTGAACACTGAAGCTTTCTTT. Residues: CASSKSDIVNTEAFF.

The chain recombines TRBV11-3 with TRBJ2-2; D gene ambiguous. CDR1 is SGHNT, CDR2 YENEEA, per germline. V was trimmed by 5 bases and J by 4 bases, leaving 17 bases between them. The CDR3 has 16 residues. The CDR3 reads CASSPAWTPGTGELFF. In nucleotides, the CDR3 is TGTGCCAGCAGCCCGGCGTGGACCCCGGGCACCGGGGAGCTGTTTTTT. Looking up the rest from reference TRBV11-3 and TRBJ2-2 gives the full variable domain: EAGVVQSPRYKIIEKKQPVAFWCNPISGHNTLYWYLQNLGQGPELLIRYENEEAVDDSQLPKDRFSAERLKGVDSTLKIQPAELGDSAVYLCASSPAWTPGTGELFFGEGSRLTVL.

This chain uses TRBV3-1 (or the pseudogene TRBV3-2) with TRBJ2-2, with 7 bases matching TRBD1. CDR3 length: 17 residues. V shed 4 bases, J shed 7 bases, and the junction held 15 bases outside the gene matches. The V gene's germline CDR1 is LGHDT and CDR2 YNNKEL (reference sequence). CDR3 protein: CASSLIPGTAWGGELFF. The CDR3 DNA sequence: TGTGCCAGCAGCCTCATCCCCGGGACAGCCTGGGGCGGGGAGCTGTTTTTT.

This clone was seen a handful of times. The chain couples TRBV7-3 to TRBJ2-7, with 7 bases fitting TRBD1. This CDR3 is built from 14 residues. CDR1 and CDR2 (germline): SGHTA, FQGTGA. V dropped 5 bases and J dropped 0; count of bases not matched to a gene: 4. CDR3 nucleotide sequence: TGTGCCAGCAGCCCGGACAGGTTCTCCTACGAGCAGTACTTC. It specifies CASSPDRFSYEQYF.

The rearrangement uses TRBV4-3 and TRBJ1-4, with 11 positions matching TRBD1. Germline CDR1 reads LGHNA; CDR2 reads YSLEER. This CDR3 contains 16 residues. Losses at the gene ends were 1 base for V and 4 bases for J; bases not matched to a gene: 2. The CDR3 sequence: CASSQGTGGGNEKLFF. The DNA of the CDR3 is TGCGCCAGCAGCCAAGGGACAGGGGGCGGTAATGAAAAACTGTTTTTT.

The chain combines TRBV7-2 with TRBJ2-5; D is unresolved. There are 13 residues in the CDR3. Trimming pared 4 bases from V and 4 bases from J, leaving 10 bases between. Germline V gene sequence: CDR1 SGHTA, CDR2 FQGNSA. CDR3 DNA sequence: TGTGCCAGCAGCTCCCCCGGCTCAGAGACCCAGTACTTC. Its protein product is CASSSPGSETQYF.

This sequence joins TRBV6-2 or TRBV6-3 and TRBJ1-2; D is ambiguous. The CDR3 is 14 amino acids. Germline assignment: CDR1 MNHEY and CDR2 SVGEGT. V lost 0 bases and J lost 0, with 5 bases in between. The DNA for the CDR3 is TGTGCCAGCAGTTACTCCGGGGCTAACTATGGCTACACCTTC. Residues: CASSYSGANYGYTF.

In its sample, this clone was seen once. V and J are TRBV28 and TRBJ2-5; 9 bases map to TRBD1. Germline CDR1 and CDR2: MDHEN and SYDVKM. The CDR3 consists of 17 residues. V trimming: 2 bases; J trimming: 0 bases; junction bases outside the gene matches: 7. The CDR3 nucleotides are TGTGCCAGCAGTTTAGGGGACAGGGATTGGTACCAAGAGACCCAGTACTTC. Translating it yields CASSLGDRDWYQETQYF.

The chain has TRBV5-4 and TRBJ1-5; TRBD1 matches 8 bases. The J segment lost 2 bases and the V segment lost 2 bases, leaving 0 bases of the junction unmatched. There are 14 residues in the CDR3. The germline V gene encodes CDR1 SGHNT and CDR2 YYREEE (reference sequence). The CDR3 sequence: CASSLQGGNQPQHF. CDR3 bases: TGTGCCAGCAGCTTACAGGGGGGCAATCAGCCCCAGCATTTT.

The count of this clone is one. This CDR3 reads CASSYSSNQPQHF. The CDR3 DNA reads as TGTGCCAGCAGTTACAGTAGCAATCAGCCCCAGCATTTT. V and J are TRBV6-2 or TRBV6-3 and TRBJ1-5; D is unresolved. Germline V CDR1 and CDR2: MNHEY, SVGEGT. V was cut by 2 bases and J by 0 bases, with 2 bases left in between. This CDR3 comprises 13 residues.

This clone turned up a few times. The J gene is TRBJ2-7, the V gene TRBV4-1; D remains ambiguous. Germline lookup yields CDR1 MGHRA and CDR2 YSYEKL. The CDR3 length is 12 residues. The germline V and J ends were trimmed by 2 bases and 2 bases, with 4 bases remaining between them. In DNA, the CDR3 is TGCGCCAGCAGCCAAACGGCCTACGAGCAGTACTTC. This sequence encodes CASSQTAYEQYF.

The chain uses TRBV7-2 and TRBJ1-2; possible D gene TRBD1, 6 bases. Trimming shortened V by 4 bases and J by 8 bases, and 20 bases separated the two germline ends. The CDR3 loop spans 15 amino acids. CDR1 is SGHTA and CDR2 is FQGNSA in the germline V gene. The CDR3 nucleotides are TGTGCCAGCAGCTCTAGAGGGGGTAGTATTCGCGGCTACACCTTC. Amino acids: CASSSRGGSIRGYTF.

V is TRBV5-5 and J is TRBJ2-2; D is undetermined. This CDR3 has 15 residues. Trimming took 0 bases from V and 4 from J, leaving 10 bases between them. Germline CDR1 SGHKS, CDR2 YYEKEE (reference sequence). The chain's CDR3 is CASSLVNMGTGELFF. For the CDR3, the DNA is TGTGCCAGCAGCTTGGTGAACATGGGCACCGGGGAGCTGTTTTTT.

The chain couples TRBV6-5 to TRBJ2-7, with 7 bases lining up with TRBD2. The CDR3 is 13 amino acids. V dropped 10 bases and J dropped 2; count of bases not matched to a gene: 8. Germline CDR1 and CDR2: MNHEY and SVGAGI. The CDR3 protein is CATREAPTYEQYF. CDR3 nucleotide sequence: TGTGCCACCCGGGAGGCCCCTACCTACGAGCAGTACTTC.

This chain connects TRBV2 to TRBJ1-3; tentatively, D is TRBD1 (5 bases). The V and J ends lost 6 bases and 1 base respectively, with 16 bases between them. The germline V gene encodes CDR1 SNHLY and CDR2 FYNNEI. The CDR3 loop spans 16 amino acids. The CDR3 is CASRYRDWVSGNTIYF. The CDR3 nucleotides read TGTGCCAGCAGATACCGGGACTGGGTGTCTGGAAACACCATATATTTT.

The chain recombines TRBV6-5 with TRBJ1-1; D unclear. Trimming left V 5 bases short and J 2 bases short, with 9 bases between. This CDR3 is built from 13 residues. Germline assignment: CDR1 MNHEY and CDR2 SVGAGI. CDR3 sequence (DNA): TGTGCCAGCAGTCGCGGCCCTAACACTGAAGCTTTCTTT. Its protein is CASSRGPNTEAFF.

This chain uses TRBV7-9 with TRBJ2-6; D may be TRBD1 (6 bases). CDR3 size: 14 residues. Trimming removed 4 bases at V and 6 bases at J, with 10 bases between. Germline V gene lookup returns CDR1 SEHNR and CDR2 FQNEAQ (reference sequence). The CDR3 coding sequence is TGTGCCAGCAGCTCAGACAGGTCGGCCAACGTCCTGACTTTC. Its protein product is CASSSDRSANVLTF.

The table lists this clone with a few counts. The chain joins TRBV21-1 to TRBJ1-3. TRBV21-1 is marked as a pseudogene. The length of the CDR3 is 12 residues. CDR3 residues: CASSVLGNTIYF. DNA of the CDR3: TGTGCCAGCAGCGTTTTGGGAAACACCATATATTTT.

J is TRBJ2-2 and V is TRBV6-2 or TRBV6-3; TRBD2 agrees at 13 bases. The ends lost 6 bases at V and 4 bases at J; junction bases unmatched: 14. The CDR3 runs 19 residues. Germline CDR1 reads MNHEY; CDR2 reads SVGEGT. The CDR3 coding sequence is TGTGCCAGCAGCCCTCCGCCCGGGACTAGCGGGGCGGTCACCGGGGAGCTGTTTTTT. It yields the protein CASSPPPGTSGAVTGELFF.

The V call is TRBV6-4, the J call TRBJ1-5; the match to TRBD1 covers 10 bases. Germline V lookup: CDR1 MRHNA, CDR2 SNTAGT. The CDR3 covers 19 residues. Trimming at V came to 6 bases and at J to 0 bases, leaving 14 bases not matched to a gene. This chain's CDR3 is CASSPPGGQGEYSNQPQHF. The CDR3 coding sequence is TGTGCCAGCAGCCCCCCTGGTGGACAGGGGGAATATAGCAATCAGCCCCAGCATTTT.